This T cell receptor (beta chain) was recorded in a study of cytomegalovirus exposure and HLA in healthy donors. Whole-study context: The 95 to 150 validation repertoires used a platform that matched the one used for the roughly 700 first-cohort repertoires, as a later analysis reported.

Unmatched junction bases numbered 15, after V lost 4 bases and J lost 6 bases. The CDR3 has 17 residues. Germline V lookup: CDR1 SGDLS, CDR2 YYNGEE. Concerning this clone: Its antigen is undetermined.

The donors were part of the roughly 110-subject validation cohort, which stood apart from the approximately 670-subject first cohort. Points from the study as a whole: For most TCR sequences rarity was the rule, although some public TCRs occurred in many donors. The investigators catalogued 150 to 200 TCR beta chains as cytomegalovirus-associated.

The method was immunoSEQ multiplex PCR; TCRdb's version includes in-frame clones alone and lacks a portion of them. The table has around 130,000 clones, over 65% seen once. Sample: PBMCs. The sequence was obtained from a woman in her twenties or thirties in good health and CMV-seronegative. The chain has TRBV9 and TRBJ2-1; 8 positions match TRBD2. CDR3 region: CASSPRGGEGLGNEQFF. The CDR3, as DNA: TGTGCCAGCAGCCCCCGGGGGGGGGAGGGTTTGGGCAATGAGCAGTTCTTC.